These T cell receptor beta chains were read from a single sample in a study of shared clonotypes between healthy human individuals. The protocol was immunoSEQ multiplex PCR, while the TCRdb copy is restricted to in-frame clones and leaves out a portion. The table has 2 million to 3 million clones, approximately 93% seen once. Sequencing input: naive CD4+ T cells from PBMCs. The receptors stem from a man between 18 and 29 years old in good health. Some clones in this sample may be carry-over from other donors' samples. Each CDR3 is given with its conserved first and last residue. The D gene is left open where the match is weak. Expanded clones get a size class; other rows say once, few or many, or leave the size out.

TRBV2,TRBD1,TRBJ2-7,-,TGTGCCAGCAGTGAAGTCGGCAGGGGGTGGGAGCAGTACTTC,CASSEVGRGWEQYF
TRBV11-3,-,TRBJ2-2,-,TGTGCCAGCAGCTCCTGGACGGAGGCCAACACCGGGGAGCTGTTTTTT,CASSSWTEANTGELFF
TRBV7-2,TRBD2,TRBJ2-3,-,TGTGCCAGCAGCTTAGTGGGGGTAGCGGGAGGGCAGAGAGATACGCAGTATTTT,CASSLVGVAGGQRDTQYF
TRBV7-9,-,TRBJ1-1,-,TGTGCCAGCAGCTTGGCAGGGGCGATGAACACTGAAGCTTTCTTT,CASSLAGAMNTEAFF
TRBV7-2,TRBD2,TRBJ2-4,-,TGTGCCAGCAGCTACCCCGCCACTAGCGGGAGCGTGGGCAAAAACATTCAGTACTTC,CASSYPATSGSVGKNIQYF
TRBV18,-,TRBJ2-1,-,TGTGCCAGCTCACCAGGGCTAGCAATATACAATGAGCAGTTCTTC,CASSPGLAIYNEQFF
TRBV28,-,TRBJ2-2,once,TGTGCCAGCAGTCCGTTCCCCGGGGAGCTGTTTTTT,CASSPFPGELFF
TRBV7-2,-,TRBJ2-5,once,TGTGCCAGCAGCTTAGCTGGAGGGATTGGGGTTCAAGAGACCCAGTACTTC,CASSLAGGIGVQETQYF
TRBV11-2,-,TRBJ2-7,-,TGTGCCAGCAGCTCCACGGTTAGTGACGAGCAGTACTTC,CASSSTVSDEQYF
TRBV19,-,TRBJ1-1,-,TGTGCCAGTAGTTTCCGGACAGATGAGGCTTTCTTT,CASSFRTDEAFF
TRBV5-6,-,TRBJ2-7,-,TGTGCCAGCAGCCGCACCTCGGGGGCTTCCTACGAGCAGTACTTC,CASSRTSGASYEQYF
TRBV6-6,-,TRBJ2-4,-,TGTGCCAGCAGTTACGAGGGGACTTACAAAAACATTCAGTACTTC,CASSYEGTYKNIQYF
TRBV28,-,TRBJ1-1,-,TGTGCCAGCAGGCGGCTCGGACCAAACACTGAAGCTTTCTTT,CASRRLGPNTEAFF
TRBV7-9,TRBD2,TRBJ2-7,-,TGTGCCAGCAGCTGGGGAAGCGGGAGGGTCTCCTACGAGCAGTACTTC,CASSWGSGRVSYEQYF
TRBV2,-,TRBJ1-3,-,TGTGCCAGCAGTGCGGAGGGGCCTGGAAACACCATATATTTT,CASSAEGPGNTIYF
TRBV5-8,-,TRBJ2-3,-,TGTGCCAGCAGCTGGGGGAGGACGTATAGCACAGATACGCAGTATTTT,CASSWGRTYSTDTQYF
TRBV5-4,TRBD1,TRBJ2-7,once,TGTGCCAGCAGCTTGAGACAGGGGTCCTACGAGCAGTACTTC,CASSLRQGSYEQYF
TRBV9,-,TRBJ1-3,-,TGTGCCAGCAGCGTAGCATCAGGAGCTGGAAACACCATATATTTT,CASSVASGAGNTIYF
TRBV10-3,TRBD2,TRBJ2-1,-,TGTGCCATCAGCCCGACTGTGATACCGGGACTATCCTCCTACAATGAGCAGTTCTTC,CAISPTVIPGLSSYNEQFF
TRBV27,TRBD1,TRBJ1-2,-,TGTGCCAGCAGTATGGGACAGGGTGATGGCTACACCTTC,CASSMGQGDGYTF
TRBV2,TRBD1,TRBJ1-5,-,TGTGCCAGCAGTCGGACAGGGGGCGCTCAGCCCCAGCATTTT,CASSRTGGAQPQHF
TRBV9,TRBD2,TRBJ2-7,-,TGTGCCAGCAGCGTAGATTCCGGACTAGGTTACTACGAGCAGTACTTC,CASSVDSGLGYYEQYF
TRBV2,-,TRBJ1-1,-,TGTGCCAGCAGTGAAGTGACCCAAAACACTGAAGCTTTCTTT,CASSEVTQNTEAFF
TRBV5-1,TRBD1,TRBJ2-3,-,TGCGCCAGCTCCAGGGGGCATCTCACAGATACGCAGTATTTT,CASSRGHLTDTQYF
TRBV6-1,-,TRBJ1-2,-,TGTGCCAGCAGATTAATTATGTTGGGGTTCTATGGCTACACCTTC,CASRLIMLGFYGYTF
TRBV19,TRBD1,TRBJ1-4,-,TGTGCCAGTAGTATAGGGGACAGACCCAATGAAAAACTGTTTTTT,CASSIGDRPNEKLFF
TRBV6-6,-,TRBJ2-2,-,TGTGCCAGCAATGGGGGAACGAACACCGGGGAGCTGTTTTTT,CASNGGTNTGELFF
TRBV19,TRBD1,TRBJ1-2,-,TGTGCCAGTAGTCGACAGGGCTCTAGCTATGGCTACACCTTC,CASSRQGSSYGYTF
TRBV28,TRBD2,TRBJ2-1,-,TGTGCCAGCACTCTCTCCGGGACTAGAAACGACGAGCAGTTCTTC,CASTLSGTRNDEQFF
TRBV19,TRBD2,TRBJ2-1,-,TGTGCCAGTAGTCGTCTAGCGGGAGGGCCGGTGAATGAGCAGTTCTTC,CASSRLAGGPVNEQFF
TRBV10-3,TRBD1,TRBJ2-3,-,TGTGCCATCAAAAGGGGGCTGGCAGATACGCAGTATTTT,CAIKRGLADTQYF
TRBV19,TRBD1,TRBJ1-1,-,TGTGCCAGTAGCCGTGGACAGGGAGAAGCTTTCTTT,CASSRGQGEAFF
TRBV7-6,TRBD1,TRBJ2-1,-,TGTGCCAGCAGCTCCGCTGGGCAGGGGGCCTACAATGAGCAGTTCTTC,CASSSAGQGAYNEQFF
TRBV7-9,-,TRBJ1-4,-,TGTGCCAGCAGCTTAGCGAGGGGAACTAATGAAAAACTGTTTTTT,CASSLARGTNEKLFF
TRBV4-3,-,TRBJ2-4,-,TGCGCCAGCAGCCAAGATCTGTCAAGGGGCCAAAACATTCAGTACTTC,CASSQDLSRGQNIQYF
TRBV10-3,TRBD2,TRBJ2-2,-,TGTGCCATCAGTGAGTCGATCATTTCACGGGGGAGGGCGAACACCGGGGAGCTGTTTTTT,CAISESIISRGRANTGELFF
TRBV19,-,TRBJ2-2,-,TGTGCCAGTAGTATAGTCTTAACCGGGGAGCTGTTTTTT,CASSIVLTGELFF
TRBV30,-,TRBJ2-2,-,TGTGCCTCCAACAGGGAAGTGAGGACCGGGGAGCTGTTTTTT,CASNREVRTGELFF
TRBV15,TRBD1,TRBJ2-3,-,TGTGCCACCAGCAGAGTACAGGGGCCATATACGCAGTATTTT,CATSRVQGPYTQYF
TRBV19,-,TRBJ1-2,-,TGTGCCAGTACCCCAGGGTCGGGCCGCTATGGCTACACCTTC,CASTPGSGRYGYTF
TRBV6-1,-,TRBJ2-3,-,TGTGCCAGCAGGAATGGACTTACGCAGTATTTT,CASRNGLTQYF
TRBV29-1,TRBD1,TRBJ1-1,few,TGCAGCGGACAGGGTCTCGGGGCTTTCTTT,CSGQGLGAFF
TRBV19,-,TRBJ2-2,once,TGTGCCAGTAAATCCGCAGGGGCCGGGGAGCTGTTTTTT,CASKSAGAGELFF
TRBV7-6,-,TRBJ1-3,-,TGTGCCACCAAGGACAGCAACTCTGGAAACACCATATATTTT,CATKDSNSGNTIYF
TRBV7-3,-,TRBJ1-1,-,TGTGCCAGCAGCTCTCAGAGAGGCACTGAAGCTTTCTTT,CASSSQRGTEAFF
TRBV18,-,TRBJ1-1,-,TGTGCCAGCTCACCAGGGCCAGCCCCCAGCACTGAAGCTTTCTTT,CASSPGPAPSTEAFF
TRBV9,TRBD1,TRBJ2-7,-,TGTGCCAGCAGCCCCTCCGGGACAGGGGTGGTCGAGCAGTACTTC,CASSPSGTGVVEQYF
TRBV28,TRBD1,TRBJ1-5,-,TGTGCCAGCAGCTCTCCCCGTACAGGGGATAATCAGCCCCAGCATTTT,CASSSPRTGDNQPQHF
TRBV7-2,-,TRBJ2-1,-,TGTGCCAGCAGCTTATTCCAGGCTGATGCGTCCTACAATGAGCAGTTCTTC,CASSLFQADASYNEQFF
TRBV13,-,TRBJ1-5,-,TGTGCCAGCAGCCTAAGGGACGTCCGAGGAGATCAGCCCCAGCATTTT,CASSLRDVRGDQPQHF
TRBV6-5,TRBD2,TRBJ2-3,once,TGTGCCAGCAGTACCTCCGGGACTAGCGGGAGGGTGTATTTT,CASSTSGTSGRVYF
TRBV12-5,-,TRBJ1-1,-,TGTGCTAGTGGTTCAGTACAGGGAAGGGGCACTGAAGCTTTCTTT,CASGSVQGRGTEAFF
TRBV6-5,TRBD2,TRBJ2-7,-,TGTGCCAGCAGACAAACTAGCGGGAACGAGTACTTC,CASRQTSGNEYF
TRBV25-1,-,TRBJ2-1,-,TGTGCCAGCAGCCGTGGGGCCCCCACCTACAATGAGCAGTTCTTC,CASSRGAPTYNEQFF
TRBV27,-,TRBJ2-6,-,TGTGCCAGTCGTCCGACAAAGCCGGGGGCCAACGTCCTGACTTTC,CASRPTKPGANVLTF